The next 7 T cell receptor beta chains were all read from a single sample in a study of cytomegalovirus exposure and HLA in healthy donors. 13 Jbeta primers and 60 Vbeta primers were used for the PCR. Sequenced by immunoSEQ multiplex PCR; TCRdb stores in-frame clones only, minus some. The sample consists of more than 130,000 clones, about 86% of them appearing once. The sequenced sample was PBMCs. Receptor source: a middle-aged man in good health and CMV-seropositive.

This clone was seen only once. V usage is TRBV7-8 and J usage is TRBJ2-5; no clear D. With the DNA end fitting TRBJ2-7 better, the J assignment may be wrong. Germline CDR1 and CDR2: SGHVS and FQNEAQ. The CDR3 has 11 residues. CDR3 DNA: TGTGCCAGCGGTTTGTCCTACGAGCAGTACTTC. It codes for CASGLSYEQYF.

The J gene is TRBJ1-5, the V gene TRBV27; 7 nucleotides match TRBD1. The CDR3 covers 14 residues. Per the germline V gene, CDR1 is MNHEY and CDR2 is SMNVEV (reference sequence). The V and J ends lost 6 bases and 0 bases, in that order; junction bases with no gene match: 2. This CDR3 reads CASRAGGSNQPQHF. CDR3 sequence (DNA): TGTGCCAGCAGAGCAGGGGGTAGCAATCAGCCCCAGCATTTT.

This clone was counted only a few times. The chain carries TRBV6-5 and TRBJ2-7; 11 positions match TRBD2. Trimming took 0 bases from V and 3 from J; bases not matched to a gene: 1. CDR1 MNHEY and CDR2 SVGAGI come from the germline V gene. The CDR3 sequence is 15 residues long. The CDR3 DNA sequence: TGTGCCAGCAGTTACTCCGGGACTAGCGGCTACGAGCAGTACTTC. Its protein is CASSYSGTSGYEQYF.

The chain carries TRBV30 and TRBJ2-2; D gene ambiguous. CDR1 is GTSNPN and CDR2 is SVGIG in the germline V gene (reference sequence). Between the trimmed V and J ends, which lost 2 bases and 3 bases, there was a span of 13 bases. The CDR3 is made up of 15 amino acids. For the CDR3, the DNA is TGTGCCTGGAGTCCAGCCTACAGAGACACCGGGGAGCTGTTTTTT. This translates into CAWSPAYRDTGELFF.

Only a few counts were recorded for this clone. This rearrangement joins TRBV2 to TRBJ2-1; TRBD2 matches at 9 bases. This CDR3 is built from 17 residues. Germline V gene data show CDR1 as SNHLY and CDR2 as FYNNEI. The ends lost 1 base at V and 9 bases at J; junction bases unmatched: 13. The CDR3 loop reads CASSEEATSGFGGEQFF. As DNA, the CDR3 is TGTGCCAGCAGTGAAGAAGCGACTAGCGGTTTTGGGGGTGAGCAGTTCTTC.

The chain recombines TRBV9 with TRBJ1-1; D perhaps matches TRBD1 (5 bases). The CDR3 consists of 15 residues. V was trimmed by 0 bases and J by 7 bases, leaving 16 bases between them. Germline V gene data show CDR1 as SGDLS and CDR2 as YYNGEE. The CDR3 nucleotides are TGTGCCAGCAGCGTAGTACGACAAGGGGAAGGTGAAGCTTTCTTT. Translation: CASSVVRQGEGEAFF. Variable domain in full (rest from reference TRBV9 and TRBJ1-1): DSGVTQTPKHLITATGQRVTLRCSPRSGDLSVYWYQQSLDQGLQFLIQYYNGEERAKGNILERFSAQQFPDLHSELNLSSLELGDSALYFCASSVVRQGEGEAFFGQGTRLTVV.

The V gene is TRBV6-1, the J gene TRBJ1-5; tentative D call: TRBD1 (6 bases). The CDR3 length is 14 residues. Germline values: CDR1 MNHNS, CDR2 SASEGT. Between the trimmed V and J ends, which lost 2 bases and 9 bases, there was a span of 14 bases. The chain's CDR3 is CASSELRGGGPQHF. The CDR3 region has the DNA TGTGCCAGCAGTGAACTAAGGGGGGGTGGGCCCCAGCATTTT.